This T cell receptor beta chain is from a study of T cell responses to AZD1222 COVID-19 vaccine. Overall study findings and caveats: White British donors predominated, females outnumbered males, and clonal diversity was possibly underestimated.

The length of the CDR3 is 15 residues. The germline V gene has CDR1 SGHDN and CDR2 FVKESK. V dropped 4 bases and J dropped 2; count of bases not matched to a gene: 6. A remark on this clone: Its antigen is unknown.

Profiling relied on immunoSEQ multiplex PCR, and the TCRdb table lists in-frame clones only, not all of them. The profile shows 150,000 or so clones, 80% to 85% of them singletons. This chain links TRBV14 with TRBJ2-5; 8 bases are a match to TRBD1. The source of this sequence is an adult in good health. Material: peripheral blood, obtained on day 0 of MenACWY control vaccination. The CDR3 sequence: CASSRGQGAQETQYF. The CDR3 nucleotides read TGTGCCAGCAGCCGAGGACAGGGAGCTCAAGAGACCCAGTACTTC.